These 19 T cell receptor beta chains originate from one sample sequenced in a study of cytomegalovirus exposure and HLA in healthy donors. 60 Vbeta and 13 Jbeta primers were used in PCR. The method was immunoSEQ multiplex PCR; TCRdb's version includes in-frame clones alone and lacks a portion of them. Of about 190,000 clones in the sample, roughly 80% were seen once. The sequenced sample was PBMCs. The receptors derive from a male donor in good health and CMV-seronegative.

This chain links TRBV29-1 with TRBJ1-1, with no clear D. V was cut by 2 bases and J by 6 bases, with 16 bases left in between. The CDR3 has 14 residues. Germline V lookup: CDR1 SQVTM, CDR2 ANQGSEA. CDR3 sequence reads: CSVETRVRLPEAFF. The CDR3 DNA reads TGCAGCGTTGAAACGCGGGTAAGGCTCCCTGAAGCTTTCTTT.

This chain joins TRBV5-1 and TRBJ2-5, with 8 positions matching TRBD2. V lost 5 bases and J lost 5; bases outside the gene matches: 20. This CDR3 is built from 18 residues. Germline values: CDR1 SGHRS, CDR2 YFSETQ. The CDR3 nucleotides read TGCGCCAGCAGAGTTTCCGATCCAGCTAGCGGGCTTGGGGAGACCCAGTACTTC. Amino acids: CASRVSDPASGLGETQYF.

The chain recombines TRBV12-2 with TRBJ2-4; the DNA was not compared with TRBD2, the D call given in the table. TRBV12-2 corresponds to a pseudogene. The CDR3 totals 18 residues. This chain's CDR3 is CASRLEGRGDLAKNIQYF. CDR3 in DNA: TGTGCAAGTCGCTTAGAGGGGCGGGGAGACTTAGCCAAAAACATTCAGTACTTC.

The V gene is TRBV28, the J gene TRBJ1-5; D is possibly TRBD1 (5 bases). The CDR3 is made up of 14 amino acids. Germline V CDR1 and CDR2: MDHEN, SYDVKM. Trimming shortened V by 3 bases and J by 9 bases, and 15 bases separated the two germline ends. CDR3 loop: CASSFGTGVRPQHF. In nucleotides, the CDR3 is TGTGCCAGCAGTTTCGGGACGGGGGTCCGGCCCCAGCATTTT.

The rearrangement links TRBV5-4 to TRBJ1-5, with unresolved D. This CDR3 comprises 15 residues. V was cut by 3 bases and J by 0 bases, with 10 bases left in between. Germline V gene data show CDR1 as SGHNT and CDR2 as YYREEE (reference sequence). The CDR3 DNA is TGTGCCAGCAGCTCGAGTCCTTTTAGCAATCAGCCCCAGCATTTT. Translating it yields CASSSSPFSNQPQHF.

This clone has just a few counts. CDR3 amino acids: CASSLDPRSDEQYF. CDR3 nucleotides: TGCGCCAGCAGCTTGGATCCCAGGTCCGACGAGCAGTACTTC. J is TRBJ2-7 and V is TRBV5-1, with D unclear. The CDR3 is made up of 14 amino acids. With 0 bases removed from V and 5 bases from J, the gap between germline ends came to 12 bases. Germline CDR1 SGHRS, CDR2 YFSETQ.

The chain couples TRBV29-1 to TRBJ2-5, with 10 bases fitting TRBD1. CDR3 length: 15 residues. Germline CDR1 SQVTM, CDR2 ANQGSEA. Trimming took 6 bases from V and 0 from J; bases not matched to a gene: 7. The CDR3 region has the DNA TGCAGCGTGTCAGCGGGACAGGGGCACCAAGAGACCCAGTACTTC. This encodes CSVSAGQGHQETQYF.

The chain couples TRBV28 to TRBJ2-3; 10 bases fit TRBD2. With V trimmed by 5 bases and J by 1 base, 3 bases remained unmatched. The CDR3 spans 15 residues. The germline V gene has CDR1 MDHEN and CDR2 SYDVKM. CDR3 protein: CASSPGTSGTDTQYF. Here the CDR3 DNA reads TGTGCCAGCAGTCCCGGGACTAGCGGCACAGATACGCAGTATTTT.

J is TRBJ2-7 and V is TRBV4-3; 11 bases map to TRBD2. Unmatched junction bases numbered 7, after V lost 5 bases and J lost 7 bases. This CDR3 has 14 residues. CDR1 LGHNA and CDR2 YSLEER come from the germline V gene. The CDR3 here is CASSTTSGGREQYF. The DNA for the CDR3 is TGCGCCAGCAGCACAACTAGCGGGGGTCGGGAGCAGTACTTC.

This chain joins TRBV4-2 and TRBJ2-5, with D possibly matching TRBD1 (6 bases). Germline V lookup: CDR1 LGHNA, CDR2 YNFKEQ. The V gene lost 2 bases and the J gene lost 2 bases, with 15 bases spanning the gap. The CDR3 has 16 amino acids. CDR3 sequence: CASSQRTPGQQETQYF. As DNA, the CDR3 is TGTGCCAGCAGCCAACGGACCCCGGGACAACAAGAGACCCAGTACTTC.

This chain uses TRBV7-9 with TRBJ2-7, with 8 nucleotides matching TRBD2. This CDR3 is 13 amino acids long. Germline values: CDR1 SEHNR, CDR2 FQNEAQ (reference sequence). The junction had 8 bases not matched to a gene; V was cut back by 9 bases and J by 4 bases. The CDR3 region has the DNA TGTGCCAGTAGCGGGACACTAAAGTACGAGCAGTACTTC. Encoded protein: CASSGTLKYEQYF.

This chain connects TRBV6-1 to TRBJ1-2; D is ambiguous. The V gene lost 6 bases and the J gene lost 0 bases, with 11 bases spanning the gap. From germline, CDR1 is MNHNS and CDR2 SASEGT. The CDR3 is made up of 14 amino acids. The CDR3: CASRLRAPNYGYTF. The CDR3 DNA reads TGTGCCAGCAGGTTGAGGGCTCCTAACTATGGCTACACCTTC.

This chain joins TRBV7-9 and TRBJ2-3; 13 nucleotides align to TRBD2. J lost 7 bases, V lost 5 bases, and 6 bases had no gene match. CDR1 and CDR2 from the germline V gene are SEHNR and FQNEAQ (reference sequence). The length of the CDR3 is 15 residues. The chain's CDR3 is CASSALAGGLYTQYF. The CDR3 nucleotides are TGTGCCAGCAGCGCACTAGCGGGGGGGCTATATACGCAGTATTTT.

J is TRBJ2-7 and V is TRBV28, with TRBD1 matching over 8 bases. Germline CDR1 is MDHEN and CDR2 is SYDVKM. J was trimmed by 2 bases and V by 5 bases; bases with no gene match: 5. CDR3 length: 14 residues. The CDR3: CASSLWTGTYEQYF. In DNA, the CDR3 is TGTGCCAGCAGTCTCTGGACAGGGACCTACGAGCAGTACTTC.

The genes are TRBV19 and TRBJ2-7; D perhaps matches TRBD1 (6 bases). V gave up 5 bases and J gave up 5 bases, with 16 bases separating them. CDR1 is LNHDA and CDR2 is SQIVND in the germline V gene (reference sequence). This CDR3 region has 14 residues. The DNA of the CDR3 is TGTGCCAGTAGTGTACAGGGAGACCTGAACGAGCAGTACTTC. Its protein product is CASSVQGDLNEQYF.

This clone appeared once. This chain links TRBV6-1 with TRBJ1-2, with D perhaps TRBD1 (5 bases). This CDR3 has 15 amino acids. Between the trimmed V and J ends, which lost 7 bases and 8 bases, there was a span of 23 bases. Germline CDR1 is MNHNS and CDR2 is SASEGT. In DNA, the CDR3 is TGTGCCAGCATGGGGACTGACCATTCGGGAACGGGCTACACCTTC. This codes for CASMGTDHSGTGYTF.

The chain couples TRBV2 to TRBJ2-5, with D possibly TRBD2 on 6 matching bases. Trimming removed 10 bases at V and 5 bases at J, with 17 bases between. Germline V CDR1 and CDR2: SNHLY, FYNNEI. The CDR3 consists of 13 residues. The CDR3 protein is CATFGREVETQYF. The CDR3 coding sequence is TGTGCCACCTTCGGCAGGGAGGTGGAGACCCAGTACTTC. The entire variable domain, with the rest obtained from reference TRBV2 and TRBJ2-5, is as follows: EPEVTQTPSHQVTQMGQEVILRCVPISNHLYFYWYRQILGQKVEFLVSFYNNEISEKSEIFDDQFSVERPDGSNFTLKIRSTKLEDSAMYFCATFGREVETQYFGPGTRLLVL.

This chain uses TRBV19 with TRBJ2-5; D possibly corresponds to TRBD1 (5 bases). Germline CDR1 reads LNHDA; CDR2 reads SQIVND (reference sequence). The CDR3 extends over 13 amino acids. The V gene lost 5 bases and the J gene lost 4 bases, with 11 bases spanning the gap. The CDR3 protein is CASSARQTETQYF. CDR3 DNA sequence: TGTGCCAGTAGTGCAAGACAGACAGAGACCCAGTACTTC.

In its sample, this clone was seen a few times. The chain has TRBV30 and TRBJ1-1; no clear D. The CDR3 contains 15 residues. Trimming shortened V by 5 bases and J by 7 bases, and 23 bases separated the two germline ends. CDR1 and CDR2 from the germline V gene are GTSNPN and SVGIG (reference sequence). The CDR3 protein is CAWRSRGVPEGEAFF. CDR3 DNA: TGTGCCTGGCGATCTCGAGGCGTCCCCGAGGGTGAAGCTTTCTTT. The full variable domain, its missing parts supplied by reference TRBV30 and TRBJ1-1, is SQTIHQWPATLVQPVGSPLSLECTVEGTSNPNLYWYRQAAGRGLQLLFYSVGIGQISSEVPQNLSASRPQDRQFILSSKKLLLSDSGFYLCAWRSRGVPEGEAFFGQGTRLTVV.